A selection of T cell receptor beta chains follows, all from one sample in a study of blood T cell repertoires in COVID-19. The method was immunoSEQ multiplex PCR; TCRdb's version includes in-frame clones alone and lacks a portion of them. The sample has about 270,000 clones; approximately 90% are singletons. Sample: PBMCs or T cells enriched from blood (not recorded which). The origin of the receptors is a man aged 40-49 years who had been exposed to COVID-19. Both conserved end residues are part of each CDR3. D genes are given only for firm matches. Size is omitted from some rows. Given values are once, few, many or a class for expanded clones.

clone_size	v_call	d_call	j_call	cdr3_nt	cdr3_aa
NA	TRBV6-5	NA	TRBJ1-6	TGTGCCAGCACGAGAGAGCTCAATTCACCCCTCCACTTT	CASTRELNSPLHF
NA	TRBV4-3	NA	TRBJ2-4	TGCGCCAGCAGCCAAGATTCAGGTCGGGGAGAATTTGGCATTCAGTACTTC	CASSQDSGRGEFGIQYF
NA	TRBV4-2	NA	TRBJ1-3	TGTGCCAGCAGCCCTGACAGGAGCTCTGGAAACACCATATATTTT	CASSPDRSSGNTIYF
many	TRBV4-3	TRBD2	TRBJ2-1	TGCGCCAGCAGCCAAGGACTAGCGGGGCCTAGCTCCTACAATGAGCAGTTCTTC	CASSQGLAGPSSYNEQFF
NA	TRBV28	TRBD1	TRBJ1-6	TGTGCCAGCCGACAAGGGACAGGGGATAATTCACCCCTCCACTTT	CASRQGTGDNSPLHF
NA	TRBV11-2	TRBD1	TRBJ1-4	TGTGCCAGCAGCTTACTTTACGGACAGGGGAGTGAAAAACTGTTTTTT	CASSLLYGQGSEKLFF
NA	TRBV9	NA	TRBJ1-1	TGTGCCAGCAGCGCCCAGTCAATGCAGGGGAACACTGAAGCTTTCTTT	CASSAQSMQGNTEAFF
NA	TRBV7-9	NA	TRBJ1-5	TGTGCCAGCAGCTTAGCCAGGATGGATAGCAATCAGCCCCAGCATTTT	CASSLARMDSNQPQHF
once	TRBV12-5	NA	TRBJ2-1	TGTGCTAGTGGTTCCCCCTCATTTGTGGGAGGCTCCTACAATGAGCAGTTCTTC	CASGSPSFVGGSYNEQFF
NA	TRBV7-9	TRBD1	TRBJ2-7	TGTGCCAGCAGCTTAATGGCGGGACAGGGGCGAACCTACGAGCAGTACTTC	CASSLMAGQGRTYEQYF
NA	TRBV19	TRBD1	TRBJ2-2	TGTGCCAGTAGTACCCAGGGGGACACCGGGGAGCTGTTTTTT	CASSTQGDTGELFF
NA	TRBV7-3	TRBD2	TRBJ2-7	TGTGCCAGCAGCTTACGTAGCGGGAGTCCCGAAGAGCAGTACTTC	CASSLRSGSPEEQYF
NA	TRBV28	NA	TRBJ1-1	TGTGCCAGCAGTTTAGCGGCAGGGGCGGGCACTGAAGCTTTCTTT	CASSLAAGAGTEAFF
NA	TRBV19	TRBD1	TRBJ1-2	TGTGCCAGTAGTCTTACAGGGGGCGCAGGCTATGGCTACACCTTC	CASSLTGGAGYGYTF
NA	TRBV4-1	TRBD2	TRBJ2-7	TGCGCCAGCAGCCAAGAACTAGCGGGAATCCCCTACGAGCAGTACTTC	CASSQELAGIPYEQYF
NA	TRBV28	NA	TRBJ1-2	TGTGCCAGCAGTTTCGCCTCCCTGGGCAGAATATATGGCTACACCTTC	CASSFASLGRIYGYTF
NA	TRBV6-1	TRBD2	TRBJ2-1	TGTGCCAGCAGTGTACAGGGACTAGCGGGAACTGAGCAGTTCTTC	CASSVQGLAGTEQFF
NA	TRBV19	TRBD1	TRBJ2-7	TGTGCCAGTAGTCCAGGGACAGTACCATCCTACGAGCAGTACTTC	CASSPGTVPSYEQYF
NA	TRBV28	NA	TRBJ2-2	TGTGCCAGCACCAGTTTAGGAGTACGGACCGGGGAGCTGTTTTTT	CASTSLGVRTGELFF
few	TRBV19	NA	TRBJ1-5	TGTGCCAGTAGAACTGGACAGAGCAATCAGCCCCAGCATTTT	CASRTGQSNQPQHF
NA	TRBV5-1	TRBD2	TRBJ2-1	TGCGCCAGCAGCTTGGTGTCGGCGGGAGGGTTCAATGAGCAGTTCTTC	CASSLVSAGGFNEQFF
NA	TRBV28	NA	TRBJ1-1	TGTGCCAGCAGTTTAATTTTCTCTCGGAACACTGAAGCTTTCTTT	CASSLIFSRNTEAFF
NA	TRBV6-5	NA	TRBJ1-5	TGTGCCAGCAGTTACCAACTAGGGAGCAATCAGCCCCAGCATTTT	CASSYQLGSNQPQHF
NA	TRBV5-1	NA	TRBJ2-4	TGCGCCAGCAGTGAGGCCAAAAACATTCAGTACTTC	CASSEAKNIQYF
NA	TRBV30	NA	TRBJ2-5	TGTGCCTGGAGTGTACGGGCCCGGGACACGGTCCAAGAGACCCAGTACTTC	CAWSVRARDTVQETQYF
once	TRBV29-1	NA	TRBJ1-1	TGCAGCGTTCGGTCCCGGAGCACTGAAGCTTTCTTT	CSVRSRSTEAFF
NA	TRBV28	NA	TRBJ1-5	TGTGCCAGCAGCCGGGGCGGGGACAATCAGCCCCAGCATTTT	CASSRGGDNQPQHF
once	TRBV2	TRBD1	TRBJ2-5	TGTGCCAGCAGTCCCGGACAGGGGGGGACCCAGTACTTC	CASSPGQGGTQYF
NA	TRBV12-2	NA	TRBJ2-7	TGTGCAAGTCGCACCCGACAGGGACCCCCAGTTCAACCCATATACGAGCAGTACTTC	CASRTRQGPPVQPIYEQYF
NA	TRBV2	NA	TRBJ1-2	TGTGCCAGCAGGGCAACAGGGACCCTAGCCTATGGCTACACCTTC	CASRATGTLAYGYTF